This TCR beta chain was captured by sequencing in a study of shared T cell receptors in the human thymus. The V and J ends lost 4 bases and 9 bases respectively, with 8 bases between them. In germline, CDR1 is SGDLS, CDR2 YYNGEE. The CDR3 contains 12 residues. This clone was counted a few times. Different DNA sequences within this sample yield the same CDR3. Measured with immunoSEQ multiplex PCR; TCRdb has only the in-frame clones, and not every one. The table shows 550,000 to 800,000 clones, with 80% to 90% occurring only once. These same data were also listed under a study on human thymus T cells.

This TCR derives from a girl under three years old with a congenital heart defect. The sequencing input was thymocytes. The genes are TRBV9 and TRBJ1-6; D unresolved. CDR3 coding DNA: TGTGCCAGCAGCCTGGAGGGTTCACCCCTCCACTTT. Translation gives CASSLEGSPLHF.